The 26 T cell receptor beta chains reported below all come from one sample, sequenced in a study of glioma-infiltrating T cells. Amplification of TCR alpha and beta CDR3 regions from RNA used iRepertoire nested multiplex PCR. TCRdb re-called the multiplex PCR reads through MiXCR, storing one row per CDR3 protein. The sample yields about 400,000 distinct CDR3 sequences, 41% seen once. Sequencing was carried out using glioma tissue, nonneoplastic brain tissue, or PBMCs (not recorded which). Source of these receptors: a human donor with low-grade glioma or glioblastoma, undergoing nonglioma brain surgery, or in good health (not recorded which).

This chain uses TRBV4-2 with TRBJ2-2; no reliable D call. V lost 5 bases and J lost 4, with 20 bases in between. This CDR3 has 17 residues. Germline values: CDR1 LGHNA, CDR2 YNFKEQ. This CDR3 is CASSTASIADGTGELFF. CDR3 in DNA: TGTGCCAGCAGCACAGCGAGTATAGCCGATGGCACCGGGGAGCTGTTTTTT.

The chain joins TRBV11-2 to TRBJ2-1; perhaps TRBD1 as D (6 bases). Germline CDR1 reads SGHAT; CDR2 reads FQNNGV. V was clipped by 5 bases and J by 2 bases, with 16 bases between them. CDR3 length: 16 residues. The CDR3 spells CASSIVPDRTYNEQFF. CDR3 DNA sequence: TGTGCCAGCAGCATAGTTCCGGACAGAACCTACAATGAGCAGTTCTTC.

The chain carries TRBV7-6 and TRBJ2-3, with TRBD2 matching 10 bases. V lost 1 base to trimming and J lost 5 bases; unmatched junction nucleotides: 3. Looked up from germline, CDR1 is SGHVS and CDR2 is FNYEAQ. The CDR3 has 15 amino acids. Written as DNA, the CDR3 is TGTGCCAGCAGCTTAGGTCCTAGCGGGGGAGATACGCAGTATTTT. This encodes CASSLGPSGGDTQYF.

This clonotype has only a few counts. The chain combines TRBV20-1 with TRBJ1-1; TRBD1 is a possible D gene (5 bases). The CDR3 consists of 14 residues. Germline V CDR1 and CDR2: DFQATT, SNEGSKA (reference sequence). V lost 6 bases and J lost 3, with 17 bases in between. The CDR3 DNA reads TGCAGTGCGTCGGTCGGGGGAGTGGACACTGAAGCTTTCTTT. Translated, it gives CSASVGGVDTEAFF.

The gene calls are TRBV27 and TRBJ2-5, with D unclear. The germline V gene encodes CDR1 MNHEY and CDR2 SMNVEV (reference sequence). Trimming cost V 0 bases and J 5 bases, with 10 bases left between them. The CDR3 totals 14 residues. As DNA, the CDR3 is TGTGCCAGCAGTTTATCGGCGAGCACGGAGACCCAGTACTTC. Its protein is CASSLSASTETQYF.

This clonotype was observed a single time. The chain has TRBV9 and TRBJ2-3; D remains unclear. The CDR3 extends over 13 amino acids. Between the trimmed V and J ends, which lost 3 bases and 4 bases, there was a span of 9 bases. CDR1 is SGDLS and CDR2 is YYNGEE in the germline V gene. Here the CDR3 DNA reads TGTGCCAGCAGCGCACCCTCCGCAGATACGCAGTATTTT. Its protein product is CASSAPSADTQYF.

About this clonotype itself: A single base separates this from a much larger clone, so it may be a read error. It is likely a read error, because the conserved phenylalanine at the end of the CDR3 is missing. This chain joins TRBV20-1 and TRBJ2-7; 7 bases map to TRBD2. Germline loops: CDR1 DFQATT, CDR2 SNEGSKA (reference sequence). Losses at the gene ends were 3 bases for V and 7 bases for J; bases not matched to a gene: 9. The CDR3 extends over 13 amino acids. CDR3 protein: CSASLAGAWEQYL. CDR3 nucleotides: TGCAGTGCTAGTCTTGCGGGAGCTTGGGAGCAGTACCTC.

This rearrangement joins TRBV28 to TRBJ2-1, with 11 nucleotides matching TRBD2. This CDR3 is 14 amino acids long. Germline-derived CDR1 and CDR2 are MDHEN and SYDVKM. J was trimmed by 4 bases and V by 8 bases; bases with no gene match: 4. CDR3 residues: CASGGTSGYNEQFF. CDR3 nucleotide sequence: TGTGCCAGCGGCGGGACTAGCGGTTACAATGAGCAGTTCTTC.

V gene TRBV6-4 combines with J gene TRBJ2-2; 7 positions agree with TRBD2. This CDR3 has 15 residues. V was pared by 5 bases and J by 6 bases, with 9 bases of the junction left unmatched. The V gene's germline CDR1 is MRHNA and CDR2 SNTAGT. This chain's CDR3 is CASSRDSGSAGELFF. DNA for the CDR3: TGTGCCAGCAGTCGAGATAGCGGGTCCGCCGGGGAGCTGTTTTTT.

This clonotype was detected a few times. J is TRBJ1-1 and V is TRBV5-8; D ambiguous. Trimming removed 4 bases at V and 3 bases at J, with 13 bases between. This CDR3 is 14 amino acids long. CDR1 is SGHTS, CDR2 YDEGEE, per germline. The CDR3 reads CASSVGFEDTEAFF. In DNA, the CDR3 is TGTGCCAGCAGCGTGGGTTTTGAGGACACTGAAGCTTTCTTT.

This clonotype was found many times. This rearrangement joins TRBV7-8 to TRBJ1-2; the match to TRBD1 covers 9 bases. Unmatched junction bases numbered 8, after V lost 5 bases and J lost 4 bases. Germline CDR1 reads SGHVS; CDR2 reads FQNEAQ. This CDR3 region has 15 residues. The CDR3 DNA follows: TGTGCCAGCAGCACCTACAGGGGGCGCGGCTATGGCTACACCTTC. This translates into CASSTYRGRGYGYTF.

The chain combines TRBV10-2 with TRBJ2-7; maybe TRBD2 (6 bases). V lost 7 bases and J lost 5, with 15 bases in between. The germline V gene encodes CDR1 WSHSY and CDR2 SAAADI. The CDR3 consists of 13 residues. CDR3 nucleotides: TGCGCCAGCATGGGACTTGCCCCCAACGAGCAGTACTTC. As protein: CASMGLAPNEQYF.

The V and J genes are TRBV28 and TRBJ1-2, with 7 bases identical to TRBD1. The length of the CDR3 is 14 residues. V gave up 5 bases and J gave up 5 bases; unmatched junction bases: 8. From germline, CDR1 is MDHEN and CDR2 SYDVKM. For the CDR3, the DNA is TGTGCCAGCAGTGGGGACAGAGGGATTTATGGCTACACCTTC. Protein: CASSGDRGIYGYTF.

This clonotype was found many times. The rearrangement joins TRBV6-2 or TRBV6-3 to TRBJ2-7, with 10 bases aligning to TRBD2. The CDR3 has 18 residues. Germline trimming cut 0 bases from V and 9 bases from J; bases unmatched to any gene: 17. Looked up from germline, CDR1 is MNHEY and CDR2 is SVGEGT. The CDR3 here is CASSYSTLSRSSGRPQYF. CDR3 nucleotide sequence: TGTGCCAGCAGTTACTCGACTCTATCCAGATCTAGCGGGAGACCGCAGTACTTC.

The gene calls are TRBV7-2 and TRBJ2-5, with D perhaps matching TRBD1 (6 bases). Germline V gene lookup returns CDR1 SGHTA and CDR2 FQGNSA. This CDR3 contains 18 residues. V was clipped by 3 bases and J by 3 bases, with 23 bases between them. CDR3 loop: CASSLRPPFYREKETQYF. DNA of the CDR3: TGTGCCAGCAGCTTGAGACCCCCCTTTTACAGGGAGAAAGAGACCCAGTACTTC.

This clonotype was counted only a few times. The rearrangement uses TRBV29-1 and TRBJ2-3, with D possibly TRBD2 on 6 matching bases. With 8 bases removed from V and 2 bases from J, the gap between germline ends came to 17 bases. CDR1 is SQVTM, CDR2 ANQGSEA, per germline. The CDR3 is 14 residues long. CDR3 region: CSTGVAVNTDTQYF. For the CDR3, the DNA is TGCAGCACTGGAGTAGCGGTAAACACAGATACGCAGTATTTT.

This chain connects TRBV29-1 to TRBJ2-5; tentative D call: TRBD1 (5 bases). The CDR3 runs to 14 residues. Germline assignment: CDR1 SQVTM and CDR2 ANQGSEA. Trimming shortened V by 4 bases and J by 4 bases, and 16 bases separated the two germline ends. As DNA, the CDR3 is TGCAGCGTTGCAGGGATTCAGGGTGTAGAGACCCAGTACTTC. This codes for CSVAGIQGVETQYF.

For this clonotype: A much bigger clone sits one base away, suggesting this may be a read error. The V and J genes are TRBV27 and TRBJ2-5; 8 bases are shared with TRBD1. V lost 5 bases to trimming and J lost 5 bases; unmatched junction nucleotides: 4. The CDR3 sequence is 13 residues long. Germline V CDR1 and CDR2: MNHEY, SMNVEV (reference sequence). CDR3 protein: CASSITGGETQYF. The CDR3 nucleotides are TGTGCCAGCAGTATAACAGGGGGGGAGACCCAGTACTTC.

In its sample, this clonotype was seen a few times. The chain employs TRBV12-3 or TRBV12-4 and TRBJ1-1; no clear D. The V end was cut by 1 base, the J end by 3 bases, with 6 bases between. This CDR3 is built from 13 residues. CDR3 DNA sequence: TGTGCCAGCAGTTTAGAAGGCCACACTGAAGCTTTCTTT. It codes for CASSLEGHTEAFF.

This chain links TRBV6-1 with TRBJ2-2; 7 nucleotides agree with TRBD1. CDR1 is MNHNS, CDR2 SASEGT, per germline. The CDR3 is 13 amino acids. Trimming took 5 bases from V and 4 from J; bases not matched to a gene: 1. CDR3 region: CASSRDSTGELFF. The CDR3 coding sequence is TGTGCCAGCAGTCGGGACAGCACCGGGGAGCTGTTTTTT.

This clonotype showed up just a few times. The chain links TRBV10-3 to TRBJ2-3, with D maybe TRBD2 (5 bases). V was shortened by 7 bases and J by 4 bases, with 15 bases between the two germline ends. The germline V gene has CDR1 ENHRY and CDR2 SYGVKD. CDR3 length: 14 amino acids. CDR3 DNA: TGTGCCATCAACCCGGGATTGAGACCAGATACGCAGTATTTT. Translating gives CAINPGLRPDTQYF.

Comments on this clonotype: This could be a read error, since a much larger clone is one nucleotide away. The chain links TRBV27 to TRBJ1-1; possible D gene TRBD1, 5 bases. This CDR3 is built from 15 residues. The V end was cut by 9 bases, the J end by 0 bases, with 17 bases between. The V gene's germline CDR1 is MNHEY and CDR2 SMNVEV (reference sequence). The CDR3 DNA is TGTGCCAGGAGTCTAAGGGGATTCTTGAACACTGAAGCTTTCTTT. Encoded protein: CARSLRGFLNTEAFF.

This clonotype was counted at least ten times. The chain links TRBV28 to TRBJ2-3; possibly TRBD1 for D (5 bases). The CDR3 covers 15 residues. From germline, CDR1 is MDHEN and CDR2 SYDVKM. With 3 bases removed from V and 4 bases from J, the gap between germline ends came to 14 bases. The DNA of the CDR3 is TGTGCCAGCAGTTTCCTGGCAGGGTCGGCAGATACGCAGTATTTT. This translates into CASSFLAGSADTQYF.

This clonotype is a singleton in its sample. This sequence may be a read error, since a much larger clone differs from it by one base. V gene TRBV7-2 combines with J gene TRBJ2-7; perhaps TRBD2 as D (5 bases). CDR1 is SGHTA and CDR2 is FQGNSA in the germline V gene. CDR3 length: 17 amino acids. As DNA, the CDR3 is TGTGCCAGCAGCTCCCTATTCGGCCCCTTCTCCTACAATGAGCGGTTCTTC. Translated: CASSSLFGPFSYNERFF.

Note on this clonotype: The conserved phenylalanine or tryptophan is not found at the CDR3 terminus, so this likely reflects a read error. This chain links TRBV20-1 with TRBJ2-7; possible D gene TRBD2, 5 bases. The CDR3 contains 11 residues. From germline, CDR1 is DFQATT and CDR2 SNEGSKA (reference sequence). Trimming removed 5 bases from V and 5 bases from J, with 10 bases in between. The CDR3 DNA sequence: TGCAGTGCTTGGAGGTTCGACGAGCAGTACTTA. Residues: CSAWRFDEQYL.

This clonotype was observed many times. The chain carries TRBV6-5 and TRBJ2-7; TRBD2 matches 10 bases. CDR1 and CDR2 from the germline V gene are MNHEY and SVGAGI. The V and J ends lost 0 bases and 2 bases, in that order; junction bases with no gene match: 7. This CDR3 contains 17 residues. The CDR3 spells CASSYSKFTSGAYEQYF. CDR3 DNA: TGTGCCAGCAGTTACTCGAAATTTACTAGCGGGGCCTACGAGCAGTACTTC.